The 2 T cell receptor beta chains listed next were all sequenced from one sample in a study of CD8 T cells in ankylosing spondylitis. TCRdb itself ran the 5' RACE reads through MiXCR, one entry per CDR3 protein. The data contain about 100,000 distinct CDR3 sequences, about 24% of them singletons. The sample consisted of synovial fluid, either unsorted or a sorted T cell fraction (not recorded which). The source of these receptors is a male donor with ankylosing spondylitis.

This clonotype has a handful of counts. The chain links TRBV6-5 to TRBJ2-7; D tentatively fits TRBD1 or TRBD2 (6 bases each). This CDR3 spans 14 amino acids. Per germline, CDR1 MNHEY and CDR2 SVGAGI. V dropped 2 bases and J dropped 4 bases, with 12 bases sitting between them. The CDR3 sequence is CASSYGRGVYEQYF. In nucleotides, the CDR3 is TGTGCCAGCAGTTACGGTAGGGGGGTTTACGAGCAGTACTTC.

The CDR3 loop reads CSARGLHNEQFF. Written as DNA, the CDR3 is TGCAGTGCTAGGGGGCTACACAATGAGCAGTTCTTC. The rearrangement joins TRBV20-1 to TRBJ2-1, with a possible D match to TRBD1 (5 bases). V lost 3 bases and J 5 bases, leaving 8 bases between the germline ends. In germline, CDR1 is DFQATT, CDR2 SNEGSKA (reference sequence). This CDR3 region has 12 residues.